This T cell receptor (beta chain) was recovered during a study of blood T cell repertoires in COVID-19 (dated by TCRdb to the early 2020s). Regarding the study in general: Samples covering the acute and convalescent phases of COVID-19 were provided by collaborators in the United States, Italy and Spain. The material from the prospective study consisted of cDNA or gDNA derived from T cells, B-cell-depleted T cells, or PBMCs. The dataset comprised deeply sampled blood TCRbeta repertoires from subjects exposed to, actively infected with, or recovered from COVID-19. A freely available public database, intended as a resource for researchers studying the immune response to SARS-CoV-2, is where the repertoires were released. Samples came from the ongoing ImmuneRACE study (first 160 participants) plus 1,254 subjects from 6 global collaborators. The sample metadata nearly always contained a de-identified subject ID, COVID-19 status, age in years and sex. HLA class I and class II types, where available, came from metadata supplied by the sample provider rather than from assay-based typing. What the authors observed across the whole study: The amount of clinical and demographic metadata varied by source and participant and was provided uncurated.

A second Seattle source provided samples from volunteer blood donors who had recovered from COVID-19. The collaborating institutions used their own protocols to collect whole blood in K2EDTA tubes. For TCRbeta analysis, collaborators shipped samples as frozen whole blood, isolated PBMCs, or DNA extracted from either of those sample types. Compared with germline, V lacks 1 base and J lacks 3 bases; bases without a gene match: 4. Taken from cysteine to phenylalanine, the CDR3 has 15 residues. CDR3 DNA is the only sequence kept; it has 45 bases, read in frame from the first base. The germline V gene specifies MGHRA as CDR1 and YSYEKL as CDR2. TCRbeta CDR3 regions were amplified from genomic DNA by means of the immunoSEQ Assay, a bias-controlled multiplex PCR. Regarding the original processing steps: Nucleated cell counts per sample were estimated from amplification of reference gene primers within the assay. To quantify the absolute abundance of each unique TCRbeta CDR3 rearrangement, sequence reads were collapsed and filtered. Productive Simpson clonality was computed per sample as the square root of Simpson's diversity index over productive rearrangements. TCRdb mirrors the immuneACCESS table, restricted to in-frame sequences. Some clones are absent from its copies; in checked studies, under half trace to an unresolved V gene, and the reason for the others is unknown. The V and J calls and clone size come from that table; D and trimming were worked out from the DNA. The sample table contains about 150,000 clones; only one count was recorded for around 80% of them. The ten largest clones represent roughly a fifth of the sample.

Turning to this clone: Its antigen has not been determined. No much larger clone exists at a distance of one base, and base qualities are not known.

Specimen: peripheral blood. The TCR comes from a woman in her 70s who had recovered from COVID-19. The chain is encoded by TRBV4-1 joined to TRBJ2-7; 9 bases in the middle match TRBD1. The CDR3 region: CASSQGQGGFYEQYF. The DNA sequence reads TGCGCCAGCAGCCAAGGACAGGGGGGGTTCTACGAGCAGTACTTC.